These T cell receptor beta chains were read from a single sample in a study of blood T cells in healthy people across ages. Each CDR3 protein is one row after TCRdb ran MiXCR on the 5' RACE reads. Of some 1.6 million distinct CDR3 sequences detected, 30% to 35% appear once; the ten largest clones hold about 11%. The specimen sequenced was blood. These receptors were obtained from a woman in her 30s in good health. The CDR3 runs from the conserved cysteine through the conserved F or W. A D gene is named only where the DNA matches it firmly. The size entry is marked missing in some rows and otherwise reads once, few, many or a size class.

j_call | d_call | clone_size | v_call | cdr3_nt | cdr3_aa
TRBJ2-1 | NA | few | TRBV5-6 | TGTGCCAGCAGCCCAAACAGGTACAATGAGCAGTTCTTC | CASSPNRYNEQFF
TRBJ1-5 | NA | NA | TRBV9 | TGTGCCAACAGCGTAGGGGGGGGAGTAAATCAGCCCCAGCATTTT | CANSVGGGVNQPQHF
TRBJ1-1 | NA | NA | TRBV9 | TGTGCCAGCAGCGTAGAGGGTAGAGGGAACACTGAAGCTTTCTTT | CASSVEGRGNTEAFF
TRBJ2-7 | NA | NA | TRBV11-2 | TGTGCCAGCAGCGGGGGGGCCGCTGCTCCGAGCTACGAGCAGTACTTC | CASSGGAAAPSYEQYF
TRBJ2-7 | NA | few | TRBV6-1 | TGTGCCACAAAACGGGAGTCCTACGAGCAGTACTTC | CATKRESYEQYF
TRBJ1-1 | NA | NA | TRBV7-9 | TGTGCCAGCAGCCCCCCCGTGAGGGGACCTGAAGCTTTCTTT | CASSPPVRGPEAFF
TRBJ2-7 | TRBD1 | few | TRBV20-1 | TGCAGTGCCAACCGGGACAGGGGTAACGAGCAGTACTTC | CSANRDRGNEQYF
TRBJ2-7 | NA | few | TRBV20-1 | TGCAGTGCTAGGGACGGGATAAGCTCCTACGAGCAGTACTTC | CSARDGISSYEQYF
TRBJ2-5 | TRBD1 | few | TRBV3-1 | TGTGCCAGCAGCCCCTCCGGGACAGGAGATGGTGAGACCCAGTACTTC | CASSPSGTGDGETQYF
TRBJ2-3 | NA | NA | TRBV6-2/TRBV6-3 | TGTGCCAGCAGTCCAGCGGTCGGGACCCAACTTACAGATACGCAGTATTTT | CASSPAVGTQLTDTQYF
TRBJ2-7 | TRBD1 | NA | TRBV7-9 | TGTGCCAGCAGCTTAGCGCGGGACAGGGCCGAGCAGTACTTC | CASSLARDRAEQYF
TRBJ1-6 | NA | NA | TRBV6-6 | TGTGCCAGCAGTTCGTTGGGTGGATCACCCCTCCACTTT | CASSSLGGSPLHF
TRBJ2-3 | NA | many | TRBV3-1 | TGTGCCAGCAGCCAATCTCTTGAGACAGATACGCAGTATTTT | CASSQSLETDTQYF
TRBJ2-7 | NA | few | TRBV14 | TGTGCCAGCAGCCAAGAGGTAAACGAGCAGTACTTC | CASSQEVNEQYF
TRBJ1-2 | NA | few | TRBV20-1 | TGCAGTGCTAGAGCGGTTGGCAGGAAGGACTATGGCTACACCTTC | CSARAVGRKDYGYTF
TRBJ1-2 | NA | NA | TRBV7-9 | TGTGCCAGCACAATACCGGGAGCCCCCTATGGCTACACCTTC | CASTIPGAPYGYTF
TRBJ1-6 | NA | few | TRBV6-2/TRBV6-3 | TGTGCCAGCACAGGGCCATATAATTCACCCCTCCACTTT | CASTGPYNSPLHF
TRBJ2-3 | TRBD2 | few | TRBV6-1 | TGTGCCAGCAGAGGGGGGGCTAGCGGGTGGATAGCGCAGTATTTT | CASRGGASGWIAQYF
TRBJ1-1 | NA | NA | TRBV5-1 | TGCGCCAGCAGCGCGGGATTACGGGTTGGCACTGAAGCTTTCTTT | CASSAGLRVGTEAFF
TRBJ2-7 | NA | few | TRBV2 | TGTGCCAGCAGTGTACAGGGTGATAGGTACGAGCAGTACTTC | CASSVQGDRYEQYF
TRBJ2-6 | TRBD1 | NA | TRBV20-1 | TGCAGTGCTATCCAGACAGGGTGGGCCAACGTCCTGACTTTC | CSAIQTGWANVLTF
TRBJ2-1 | TRBD2 | few | TRBV15 | TGTGCCACCAGCAGAGGACCACTCCCTAGCGGGGGTGGGAATGAGCAGTTCTTC | CATSRGPLPSGGGNEQFF
TRBJ2-2 | TRBD1 | few | TRBV7-9 | TGTGCCAGCAGCTTTGGGACAGGGAGTATCGGGGAGCTGTTTTTT | CASSFGTGSIGELFF